The 9 T cell receptor beta chains in this list originate from one sample, sequenced in a study of T cells after yellow fever vaccination. TCRdb recomputed calls from the 5' RACE reads with MiXCR, one row per CDR3 protein. This sample yields about 630,000 distinct CDR3 sequences, of which 10% to 15% are seen a single time; 15% belongs to the top ten. The specimen comprised PBMCs, sampled on the day of the yellow fever booster vaccination. The receptor source for this set is a man aged 25 to 45 who received the YFV17D yellow fever vaccine.

This clonotype has more than one count but fewer than ten. The chain combines TRBV18 with TRBJ2-1; 7 nucleotides agree with TRBD2. The CDR3 runs to 15 residues. Looked up from germline, CDR1 is KGHSH and CDR2 is LQKENI. Trimming took 3 bases from V and 9 from J; bases not matched to a gene: 11. This CDR3 reads CASSPSGMSHFEQFF. The CDR3 DNA is TGTGCCAGCTCACCGAGCGGGATGAGCCACTTTGAGCAGTTCTTC.

This clonotype was counted a few times. This chain connects TRBV20-1 to TRBJ2-5; TRBD2 matches at 8 bases. The V gene's germline CDR1 is DFQATT and CDR2 SNEGSKA (reference sequence). The CDR3 consists of 12 residues. J lost 2 bases, V lost 7 bases, and 3 bases had no gene match. CDR3 in amino acids: CSVAGIQETQYF. The CDR3, as DNA: TGCAGTGTAGCGGGGATACAAGAGACCCAGTACTTC.

As to this clonotype: This sequence may be a read error, since a much larger clone differs from it by one base. The CDR3 sequence is CASSSGQITDTQYF. CDR3 nucleotides: TGTGCCAGCAGTTCCGGACAGATCACAGATACGCAGTATTTT. The chain employs TRBV12-3 or TRBV12-4 and TRBJ2-3, with a possible D match to TRBD1 (6 bases). V shed 4 bases and J shed 2 bases, with 10 bases lying between them. The CDR3 is made up of 14 amino acids.

The sample holds many counts of this clonotype. The rearrangement joins TRBV28 to TRBJ2-1; D is undetermined. The CDR3 is 14 amino acids. Germline-derived CDR1 and CDR2 are MDHEN and SYDVKM. Trimming shortened V by 3 bases and J by 6 bases, and 12 bases separated the two germline ends. The CDR3 DNA reads TGTGCCAGCAGTTTCCAGAAGAACCCCAATGAGCAGTTCTTC. As protein: CASSFQKNPNEQFF.

The table lists this clonotype with a few counts. The rearrangement links TRBV27 to TRBJ2-3, with TRBD2 identical over 9 bases. This CDR3 has 15 residues. Germline trimming cut 3 bases from V and 7 bases from J; bases unmatched to any gene: 8. Germline CDR1 MNHEY, CDR2 SMNVEV (reference sequence). The CDR3 DNA follows: TGTGCCAGCAGTTTCCCGCGGGAGGGCCTTTATACGCAGTATTTT. This sequence encodes CASSFPREGLYTQYF.

This clonotype showed up just a few times. This chain links TRBV29-1 with TRBJ2-1; D may be TRBD2 (5 bases). The germline V and J ends were trimmed by 0 bases and 0 bases, with 9 bases remaining between them. The V gene's germline CDR1 is SQVTM and CDR2 ANQGSEA. The CDR3 is made up of 15 amino acids. The CDR3, as DNA: TGCAGCGTTGAAGACCGGGGAAGCTCCTACAATGAGCAGTTCTTC. As protein: CSVEDRGSSYNEQFF.

This clonotype was found a few times. The J gene is TRBJ2-7, the V gene TRBV5-1, with 7 bases aligning to TRBD1. CDR3 length equals 15 residues. CDR1 is SGHRS, CDR2 YFSETQ, per germline. The ends lost 5 bases at V and 2 bases at J; junction bases unmatched: 10. Written as DNA, the CDR3 is TGCGCCAGCAGGTCGGGACAGAGTCAAGCCTACGAGCAGTACTTC. Its translation: CASRSGQSQAYEQYF.

V is TRBV5-1 and J is TRBJ2-5; a weak D match, TRBD2 (6 bases). The V end was cut by 4 bases, the J end by 4 bases, with 20 bases between. The germline CDR1 and CDR2 sequences are SGHRS and YFSETQ. This CDR3 has 16 residues. The CDR3 is CASSRGARREGETQYF. The CDR3 DNA follows: TGCGCCAGCAGCCGCGGGGCTAGGCGTGAAGGAGAGACCCAGTACTTC.

This clonotype occurred a few times. V is TRBV7-9 and J is TRBJ2-7; weak D call: TRBD1 (5 bases). The germline gives CDR1 SEHNR, CDR2 FQNEAQ (reference sequence). Trimming stripped 0 bases from V and 2 bases from J, with 11 bases between. The CDR3 runs 15 residues. For the CDR3, the DNA is TGTGCCAGCAGCTTAGCGGGGCGAAAGGCCTACGAGCAGTACTTC. Protein sequence: CASSLAGRKAYEQYF.